The 12 T cell receptor beta chains presented below share a single source sample, sequenced in a study of control samples from healthy donors and cancer patients. The repertoire was sequenced with immunoSEQ multiplex PCR; TCRdb's copy has only in-frame clones and lacks some. The sample has around 140,000 clones; just under 90% are singletons. The sequenced sample was PBMCs. The receptor source for this set is a man aged 45-65 years with head and neck cancer.

This sequence joins TRBV6-2 or TRBV6-3 and TRBJ1-2, with D maybe TRBD1 (6 bases). The ends were cut back, 3 bases at V and 3 bases at J, with 14 bases in the middle. This CDR3 spans 15 amino acids. Looked up from germline, CDR1 is MNHEY and CDR2 is SVGEGT. The CDR3 coding sequence is TGTGCCAGCAGTTATATGCAGGGGAAGGACTATGGCTACACCTTC. Translation: CASSYMQGKDYGYTF.

The chain links TRBV5-1 to TRBJ2-7; 8 nucleotides match TRBD2. CDR1 is SGHRS, CDR2 YFSETQ, per germline. The J segment lost 3 bases and the V segment lost 1 base, leaving 3 bases of the junction unmatched. This CDR3 region has 14 residues. The CDR3, as DNA: TGCGCCAGCAGCTTGTCGGGGGGGAACTACGAGCAGTACTTC. Residues: CASSLSGGNYEQYF.

The chain recombines TRBV11-2 with TRBJ2-1; D is unclear. The germline gives CDR1 SGHAT, CDR2 FQNNGV. The V end was cut by 2 bases, the J end by 0 bases, with 14 bases between. The CDR3 is made up of 17 amino acids. The CDR3 reads CASSLRTNHPSYNEQFF. The CDR3 DNA follows: TGTGCCAGCAGCTTACGAACAAACCATCCCTCCTACAATGAGCAGTTCTTC.

This rearrangement joins TRBV18 to TRBJ1-5; perhaps TRBD1 as D (5 bases). Trimming shortened V by 6 bases and J by 4 bases, and 16 bases separated the two germline ends. CDR3 size: 15 residues. Germline CDR1 and CDR2: KGHSH and LQKENI. In DNA form, the CDR3 reads TGTGCCAGCTCCTCGGGACCCGGAGGGAATCAGCCCCAGCATTTT. Translated, it gives CASSSGPGGNQPQHF.

The rearrangement uses TRBV6-5 and TRBJ2-7; perhaps TRBD1 as D (5 bases). In germline, CDR1 is MNHEY, CDR2 SVGAGI. The CDR3 covers 14 residues. Deletions cut 4 bases from V and 3 bases from J, with 13 bases between. CDR3 bases: TGTGCCAGCAGTTTTCTGGCAGGGAACTACGAGCAGTACTTC. This translates into CASSFLAGNYEQYF.

The chain combines TRBV6-4 with TRBJ2-3; D is possibly TRBD2 (6 bases). The CDR3 extends over 16 amino acids. Looked up from germline, CDR1 is MRHNA and CDR2 is SNTAGT. The V gene lost 5 bases and the J gene lost 4 bases, with 19 bases spanning the gap. As DNA, the CDR3 is TGTGCCAGCAGTCCCCTTGGGGGGACGCACCCAGATACGCAGTATTTT. Translated, it gives CASSPLGGTHPDTQYF.

The rearrangement links TRBV6-5 to TRBJ2-1, with 9 bases that match TRBD2. After removal of 0 bases from V and 12 bases from J, the junction contained 12 bases not matched to a gene. The CDR3 runs to 16 residues. The germline V gene encodes CDR1 MNHEY and CDR2 SVGAGI. As DNA, the CDR3 is TGTGCCAGCAGTTACTCGATAAGAATAGCGGGGGCCGGGCAGTTCTTC. Protein: CASSYSIRIAGAGQFF.

The rearrangement uses TRBV7-7 and TRBJ2-5, with 8 bases fitting TRBD2. Trimming cost V 7 bases and J 5 bases; bases outside gene matches: 12. The V gene's germline CDR1 is SSHAT and CDR2 FNYEAQ (reference sequence). The CDR3 totals 15 residues. In nucleotides, the CDR3 is TGTGCCAGCAAAGGGCAACGGGGGGGCCCCGAGACCCAGTACTTC. It yields the protein CASKGQRGGPETQYF.

In its sample, this clone was seen a few times. The chain couples TRBV5-1 to TRBJ2-1; TRBD2 agrees at 12 bases. The V gene's germline CDR1 is SGHRS and CDR2 YFSETQ. V trimming: 0 bases; J trimming: 1 base; junction bases outside the gene matches: 5. The CDR3 contains 18 residues. CDR3 coding DNA: TGCGCCAGCAGCTTGGTACTAGCGGGGGGCCGATCCTACAATGAGCAGTTCTTC. Encoded protein: CASSLVLAGGRSYNEQFF.

V usage is TRBV28 and J usage is TRBJ2-5; D gene unclear. This CDR3 contains 13 residues. Trimming stripped 2 bases from V and 5 bases from J, with 9 bases between. CDR1 is MDHEN, CDR2 SYDVKM, per germline. The CDR3 here is CASSLMGLETQYF. The CDR3 nucleotides read TGTGCCAGCAGTTTAATGGGGTTGGAGACCCAGTACTTC.

V gene TRBV3-1 (or the pseudogene TRBV3-2) combines with J gene TRBJ2-3, with 9 nucleotides matching TRBD1. V was pared by 2 bases and J by 4 bases, with 13 bases of the junction left unmatched. Germline CDR1 and CDR2: LGHDT and YNNKEL (reference sequence). The CDR3 runs 18 residues. CDR3 sequence reads: CASSQRDGQGRGSDTQYF. Written as DNA, the CDR3 is TGTGCCAGCAGCCAAAGAGACGGACAGGGGCGGGGGTCAGATACGCAGTATTTT.

The rearrangement links TRBV29-1 to TRBJ2-7, with D perhaps being TRBD1 or TRBD2 (5 bases each). Deletions cut 0 bases from V and 2 bases from J, with 5 bases between. The length of the CDR3 is 12 residues. The V gene's germline CDR1 is SQVTM and CDR2 ANQGSEA. The CDR3 is CSVEEGAYEQYF. The DNA for the CDR3 is TGCAGCGTTGAAGAGGGGGCCTACGAGCAGTACTTC.